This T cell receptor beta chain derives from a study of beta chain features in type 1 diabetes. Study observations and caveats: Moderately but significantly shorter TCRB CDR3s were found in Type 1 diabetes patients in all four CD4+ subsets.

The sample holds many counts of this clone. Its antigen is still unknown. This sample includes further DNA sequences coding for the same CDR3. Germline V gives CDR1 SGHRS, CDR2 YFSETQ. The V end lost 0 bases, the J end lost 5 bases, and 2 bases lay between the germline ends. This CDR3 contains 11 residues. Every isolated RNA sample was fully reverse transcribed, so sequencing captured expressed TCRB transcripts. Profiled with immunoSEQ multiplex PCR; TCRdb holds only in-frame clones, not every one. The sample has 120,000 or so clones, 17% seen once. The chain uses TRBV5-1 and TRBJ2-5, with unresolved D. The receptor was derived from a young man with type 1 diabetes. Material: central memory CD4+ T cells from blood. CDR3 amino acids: CASSLEETQYF. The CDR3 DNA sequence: TGCGCCAGCAGCTTGGAGGAGACCCAGTACTTC.